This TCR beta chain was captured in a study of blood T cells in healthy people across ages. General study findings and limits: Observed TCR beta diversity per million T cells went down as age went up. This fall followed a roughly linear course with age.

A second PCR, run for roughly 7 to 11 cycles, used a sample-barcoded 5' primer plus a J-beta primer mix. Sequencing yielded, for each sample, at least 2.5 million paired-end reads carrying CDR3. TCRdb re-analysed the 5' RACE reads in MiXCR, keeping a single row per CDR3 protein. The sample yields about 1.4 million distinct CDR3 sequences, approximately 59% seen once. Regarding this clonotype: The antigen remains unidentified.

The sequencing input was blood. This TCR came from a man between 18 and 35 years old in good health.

The chain's CDR3 is CASSLGMGVTATEAFF. In DNA form, the CDR3 reads TGTGCCAGCAGCTTAGGCATGGGGGTGACAGCGACTGAAGCTTTCTTT. V gene TRBV7-2 combines with J gene TRBJ1-1; tentatively, D is TRBD1 (5 bases). The CDR3 consists of 16 residues. Per germline, CDR1 SGHTA and CDR2 FQGNSA. Between the trimmed V and J ends, which lost 1 base and 5 bases, there was a span of 17 bases.